The source of this T cell receptor beta chain is a study of T cell repertoires in cytomegalovirus infection. Across the whole study: In public TCR beta signatures, there were indications of both CMV infection and matching HLA type.

TCRdb re-derived calls from the reads in MiXCR, one entry per CDR3 protein. The table has approximately 290,000 distinct CDR3 sequences, about 25% seen once; the top ten hold around 13%. The sample holds a few counts of this clonotype. Its antigen is undetermined. General study results and limits: Within the response measured ex vivo, HLA-C-restricted CMV-specific TCR beta clonotypes were dominant. Frequencies of public TCR beta families were cumulated, and this identified carriers of CMV plus the relevant HLA.

The V end lost 0 bases, the J end lost 9 bases, and 8 bases lay between the germline ends. This CDR3 is 13 amino acids long. CDR1 is LGHNA, CDR2 YSLEER, per germline. The chain couples TRBV4-3 to TRBJ2-2; maybe TRBD1 (6 bases). Sequenced sample: PBMCs. This clonotype originated in a human donor in good health (CMV status not recorded). Some clones in this sample may be carry-over from other donors' samples. The CDR3 loop is CASSQDRGRELFF. CDR3 in DNA: TGCGCCAGCAGCCAAGACAGGGGCCGGGAGCTGTTTTTT.